This T cell receptor beta chain emerged from a study of T cells in women clearing cervical HPV infection. This CDR3 contains 16 residues. CDR1 is DFQATT and CDR2 is SNEGSKA in the germline V gene (reference sequence). The V and J ends lost 3 bases and 3 bases respectively, with 18 bases between them. Clones were sequenced by immunoSEQ multiplex PCR, and TCRdb holds only the in-frame ones, with some missing. The table for this sample gives about 39,000 clones. Regarding this clone: The read falls 3 residues short of the CDR3 end, and the missing part is taken from the germline J gene.

This clonotype originated in a woman aged 18-70 years with a cervical HPV16 infection that either progressed to CIN3+ or cleared (not recorded which). J is TRBJ2-1 and V is TRBV20-1; unclear D gene. The sequenced material came from blood buffy coat. The CDR3 DNA, read in part, is TGCAGTGCTAGGCCCCCGTTTGATCTAGGCTACAATGAG. It translates to CSARPPFDLGYNE. The complete CDR3 sequence is CSARPPFDLGYNEQFF.